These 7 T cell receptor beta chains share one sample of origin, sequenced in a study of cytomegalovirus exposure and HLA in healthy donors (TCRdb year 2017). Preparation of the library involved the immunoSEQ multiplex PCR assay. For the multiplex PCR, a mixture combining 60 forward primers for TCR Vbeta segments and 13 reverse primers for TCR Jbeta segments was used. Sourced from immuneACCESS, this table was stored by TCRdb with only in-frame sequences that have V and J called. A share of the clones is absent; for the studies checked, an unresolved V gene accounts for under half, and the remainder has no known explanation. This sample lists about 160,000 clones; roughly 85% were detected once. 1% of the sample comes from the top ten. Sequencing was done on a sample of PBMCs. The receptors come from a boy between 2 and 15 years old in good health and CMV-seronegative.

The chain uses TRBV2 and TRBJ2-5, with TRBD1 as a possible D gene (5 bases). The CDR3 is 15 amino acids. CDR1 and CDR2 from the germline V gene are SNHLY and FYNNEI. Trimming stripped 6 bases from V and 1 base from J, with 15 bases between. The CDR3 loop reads CASSPGHHTQETQYF. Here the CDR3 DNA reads TGTGCCAGCAGCCCTGGACATCACACCCAAGAGACCCAGTACTTC.

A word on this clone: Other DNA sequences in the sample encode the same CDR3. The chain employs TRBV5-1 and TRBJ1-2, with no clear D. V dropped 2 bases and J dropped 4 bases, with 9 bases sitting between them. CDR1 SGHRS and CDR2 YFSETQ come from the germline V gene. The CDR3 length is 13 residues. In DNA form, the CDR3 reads TGCGCCAGCAGCTTCCCGGGTCCCTATGGCTACACCTTC. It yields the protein CASSFPGPYGYTF.

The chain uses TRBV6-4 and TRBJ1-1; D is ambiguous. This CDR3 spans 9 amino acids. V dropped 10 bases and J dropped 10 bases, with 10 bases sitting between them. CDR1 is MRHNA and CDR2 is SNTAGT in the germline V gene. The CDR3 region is CATRLGAFF. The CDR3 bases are TGTGCCACCCGTCTAGGAGCTTTCTTT.

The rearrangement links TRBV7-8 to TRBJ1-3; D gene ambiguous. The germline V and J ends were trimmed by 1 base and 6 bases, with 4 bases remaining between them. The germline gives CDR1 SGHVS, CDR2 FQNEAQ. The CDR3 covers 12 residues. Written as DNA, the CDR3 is TGTGCCAGCAGCTTAGTTCTAAACACCATATATTTT. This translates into CASSLVLNTIYF.

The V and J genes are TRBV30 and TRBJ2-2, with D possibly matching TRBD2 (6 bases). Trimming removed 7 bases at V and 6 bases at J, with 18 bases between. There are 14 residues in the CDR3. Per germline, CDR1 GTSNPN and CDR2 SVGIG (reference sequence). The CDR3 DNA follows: TGTGCCTCCTCTGCCCGCGGGGAGGCCGGGGAGCTGTTTTTT. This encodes CASSARGEAGELFF.

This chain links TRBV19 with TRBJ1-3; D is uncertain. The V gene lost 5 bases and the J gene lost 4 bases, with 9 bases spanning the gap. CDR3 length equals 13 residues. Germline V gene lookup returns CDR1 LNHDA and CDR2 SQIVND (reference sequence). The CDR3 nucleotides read TGTGCCAGTAGTCAAGCATGGGGAAACACCATATATTTT. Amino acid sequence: CASSQAWGNTIYF.

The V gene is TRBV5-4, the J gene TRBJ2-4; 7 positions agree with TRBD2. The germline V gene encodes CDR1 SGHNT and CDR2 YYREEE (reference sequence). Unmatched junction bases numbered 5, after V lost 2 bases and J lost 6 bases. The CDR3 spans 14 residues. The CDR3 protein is CASSFQGGGNIQYF. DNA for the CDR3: TGTGCCAGCAGCTTCCAAGGCGGGGGAAACATTCAGTACTTC. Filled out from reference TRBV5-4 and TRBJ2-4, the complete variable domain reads ETGVTQSPTHLIKTRGQQVTLRCSSQSGHNTVSWYQQALGQGPQFIFQYYREEENGRGNFPPRFSGLQFPNYSSELNVNALELDDSALYLCASSFQGGGNIQYFGAGTRLSVL.